A single TCR beta chain is shown here with its context. Its antigen is as yet unknown. The sorted conventional CD4+ T cells were CD25-low and CD127-high, with genomic DNA sequenced. This entry is derived from a study of regulatory and conventional T cells in RAG deficiency. Whole-study results and caveats: In Omenn syndrome, sorted "Tregs" may be peripherally activated cells. In Omenn syndrome, Treg and Tconv repertoires overlapped >80%. Shannon entropy was markedly lower and Simpson indices higher in RAG-deficient patients than control T-cell subsets.

Generated by immunoSEQ multiplex PCR, the TCRdb table keeps only in-frame clones and is missing some. Here the sample spans 20,000 or so clones, 90% to 95% being singletons. The length of the CDR3 is 13 residues. CDR1 is SQVTM, CDR2 ANQGSEA, per germline. Trimming removed 5 bases from V and 4 bases from J, with 14 bases in between. This same sample was also taken into another study, of regulatory T cells. That work contributes: Amplification used 52 TRBV primers and 13 TRBJ primers. Skewed V and J usage and few unique V-J pairs marked patient repertoires, most in Tregs.

This TCR derives from a human donor in good health. The genes are TRBV29-1 and TRBJ1-2; D gene uncertain. Source material: CD4+ T cells sorted from blood. The CDR3 region is CSVTNPDGYGYTF. CDR3 sequence (DNA): TGCAGCGTTACCAACCCGGACGGCTATGGCTACACCTTC.